This T cell receptor beta chain stems from a study of blood T cell repertoires in COVID-19. In the original workflow: Amplifying reference gene primers gave estimates of nucleated cell counts. This table comes from immunoSEQ multiplex PCR, and its TCRdb copy is limited to in-frame clones, with some not included. From that table come the V and J calls and clone size; the DNA was used to work out D and trimming. The sample shows tens of thousands of clones, roughly 86% of them seen only once. Germline values: CDR1 MDHEN, CDR2 SYDVKM. CDR3 size: 13 residues. With 5 bases removed from V and 0 bases from J, the gap between germline ends came to 8 bases.

The sequence was obtained from a human donor in a cohort sampled during active COVID-19. The chain links TRBV28 to TRBJ2-7; D is unclear. Specimen: peripheral blood. CDR3 in amino acids: CASSTGLSYEQYF. CDR3 nucleotides: TGTGCCAGCAGTACCGGTCTCTCCTACGAGCAGTACTTC.